The clone carrying this T cell receptor beta chain came up many times. Its antigen is undetermined. This sample is drawn from a study of beta chain features in type 1 diabetes. Study conclusions and caveats: Healthy donors had naive, central memory and Treg TCRB repertoires that appeared less similar than those seen among patients. TCRB CDR3s were moderately but significantly shorter in Type 1 diabetes patients in all four CD4+ subsets. Resolution of whether HLA type affects TCRB rearrangement was not achieved here.

V was shortened by 1 base and J by 0 bases, with 4 bases between the two germline ends. This CDR3 spans 13 amino acids. Germline V gene sequence: CDR1 SGHTA, CDR2 FQGNSA. The sequenced template was cDNA made from the entire isolated RNA. There were 3.5 million to 4.5 million reads on average in the naive, central memory and regulatory T cell samples. Libraries were prepared by immunoSEQ multiplex PCR; TCRdb keeps only in-frame clonotypes and omits some of them. Altogether around 130,000 clones are present, 9% being singletons, with the ten largest covering roughly 0.75%. The sample consisted of central memory CD4+ T cells from blood. The sequence was collected from a man aged 30 to 45 with type 1 diabetes. The genes are TRBV7-2 and TRBJ2-7; D unresolved. CDR3: CASSLGVSYEQYF. The DNA for the CDR3 is TGTGCCAGCAGCTTAGGAGTCTCCTACGAGCAGTACTTC. The full variable domain, with the rest looked up from reference TRBV7-2 and TRBJ2-7, is GAGVSQSPSNKVTEKGKDVELRCDPISGHTALYWYRQSLGQGLEFLIYFQGNSAPDKSGLPSDRFSAERTGGSVSTLTIQRTQQEDSAVYLCASSLGVSYEQYFGPGTRLTVT.